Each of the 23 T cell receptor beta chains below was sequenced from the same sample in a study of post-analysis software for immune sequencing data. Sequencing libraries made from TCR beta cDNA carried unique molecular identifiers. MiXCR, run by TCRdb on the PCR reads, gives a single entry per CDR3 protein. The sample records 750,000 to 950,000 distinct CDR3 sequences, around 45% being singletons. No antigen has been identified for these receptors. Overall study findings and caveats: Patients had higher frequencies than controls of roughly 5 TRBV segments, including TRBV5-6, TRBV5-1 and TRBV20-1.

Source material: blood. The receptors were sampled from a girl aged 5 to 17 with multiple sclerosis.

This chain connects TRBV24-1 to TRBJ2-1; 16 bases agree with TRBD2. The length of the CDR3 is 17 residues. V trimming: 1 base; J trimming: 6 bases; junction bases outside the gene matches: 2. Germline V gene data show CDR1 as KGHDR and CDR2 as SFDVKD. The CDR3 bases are TGTGCCACCAGTGATTTTGGGACTAGCGGGAGGGTCAATGAGCAGTTCTTC. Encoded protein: CATSDFGTSGRVNEQFF.

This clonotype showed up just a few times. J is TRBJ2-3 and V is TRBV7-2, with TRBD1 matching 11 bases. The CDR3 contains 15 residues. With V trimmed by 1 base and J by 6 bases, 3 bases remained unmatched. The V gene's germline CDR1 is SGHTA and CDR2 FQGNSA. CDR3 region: CASSLGDRGFDTQYF. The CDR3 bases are TGTGCCAGCAGCTTAGGGGACAGGGGGTTTGATACGCAGTATTTT.

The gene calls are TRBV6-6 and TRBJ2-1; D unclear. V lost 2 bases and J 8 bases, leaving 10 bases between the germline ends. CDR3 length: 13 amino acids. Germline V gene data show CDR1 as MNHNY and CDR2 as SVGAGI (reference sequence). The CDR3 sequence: CASSYDLRDEQFF. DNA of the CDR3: TGTGCCAGCAGTTACGACCTGCGAGATGAGCAGTTCTTC.

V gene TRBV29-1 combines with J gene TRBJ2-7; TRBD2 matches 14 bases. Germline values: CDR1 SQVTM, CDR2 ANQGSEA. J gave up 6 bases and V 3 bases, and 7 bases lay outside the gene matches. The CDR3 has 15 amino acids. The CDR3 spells CSVEGLAGALSEQYF. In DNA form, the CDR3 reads TGCAGCGTTGAGGGACTAGCGGGAGCCCTCTCCGAGCAGTACTTC.

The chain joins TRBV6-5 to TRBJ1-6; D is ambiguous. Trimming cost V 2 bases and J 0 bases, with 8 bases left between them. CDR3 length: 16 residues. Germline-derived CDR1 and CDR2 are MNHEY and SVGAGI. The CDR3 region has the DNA TGTGCCAGCAGTTACGATGGGAGCTCCTATAATTCACCCCTCCACTTT. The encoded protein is CASSYDGSSYNSPLHF.

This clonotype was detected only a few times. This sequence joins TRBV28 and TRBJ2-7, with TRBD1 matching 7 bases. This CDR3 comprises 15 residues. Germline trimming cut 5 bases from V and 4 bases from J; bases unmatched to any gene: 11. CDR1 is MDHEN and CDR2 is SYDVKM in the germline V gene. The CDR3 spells CASSPQDRRVYEQYF. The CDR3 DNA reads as TGTGCCAGCAGTCCTCAGGACAGGAGAGTTTACGAGCAGTACTTC. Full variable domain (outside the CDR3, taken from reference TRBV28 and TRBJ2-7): DVKVTQSSRYLVKRTGEKVFLECVQDMDHENMFWYRQDPGLGLRLIYFSYDVKMKEKGDIPEGYSVSREKKERFSLILESASTNQTSMYLCASSPQDRRVYEQYFGPGTRLTVT.

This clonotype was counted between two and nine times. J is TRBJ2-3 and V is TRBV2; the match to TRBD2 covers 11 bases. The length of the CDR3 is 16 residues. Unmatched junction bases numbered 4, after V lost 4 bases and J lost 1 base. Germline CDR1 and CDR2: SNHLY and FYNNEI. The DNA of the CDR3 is TGTGCCAGCAGTGCAGGGACTAGCGGTGGCACAGATACGCAGTATTTT. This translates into CASSAGTSGGTDTQYF.

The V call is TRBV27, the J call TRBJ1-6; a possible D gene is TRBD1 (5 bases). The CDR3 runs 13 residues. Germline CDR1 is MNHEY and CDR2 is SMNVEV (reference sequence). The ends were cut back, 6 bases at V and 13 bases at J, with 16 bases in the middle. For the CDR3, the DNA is TGTGCCAGCAGGTGGGGCAGCCCTAGTCCCCTCCACTTT. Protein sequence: CASRWGSPSPLHF.

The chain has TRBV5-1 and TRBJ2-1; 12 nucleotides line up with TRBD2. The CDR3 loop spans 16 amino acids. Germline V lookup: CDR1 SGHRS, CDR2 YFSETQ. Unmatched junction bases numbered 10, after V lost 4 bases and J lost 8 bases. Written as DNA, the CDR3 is TGCGCCAGCAGCACCCTGACTAGCGGGAGTTCCGATGAGCAGTTCTTC. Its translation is CASSTLTSGSSDEQFF.

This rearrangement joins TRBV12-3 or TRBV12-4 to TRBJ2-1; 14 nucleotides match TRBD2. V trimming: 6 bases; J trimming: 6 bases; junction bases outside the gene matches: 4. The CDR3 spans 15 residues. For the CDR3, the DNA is TGTGCCAGCAGAAAGACTAGCGGGAGGGCCAATGAGCAGTTCTTC. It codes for CASRKTSGRANEQFF.

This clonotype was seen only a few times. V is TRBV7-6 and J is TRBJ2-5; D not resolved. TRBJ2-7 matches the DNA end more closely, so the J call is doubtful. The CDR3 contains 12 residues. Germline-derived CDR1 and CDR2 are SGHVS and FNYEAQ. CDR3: CASSLTPTEQYF. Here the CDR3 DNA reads TGTGCCAGCAGCTTAACACCCACCGAGCAGTACTTC.

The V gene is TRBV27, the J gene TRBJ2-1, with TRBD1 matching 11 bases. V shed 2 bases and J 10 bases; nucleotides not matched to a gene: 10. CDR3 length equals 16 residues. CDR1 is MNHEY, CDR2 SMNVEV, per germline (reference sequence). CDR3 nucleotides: TGTGCCAGCAGTTTACCGGGACAGGGGGGCTCAGGGGAGCAGTTCTTC. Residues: CASSLPGQGGSGEQFF.

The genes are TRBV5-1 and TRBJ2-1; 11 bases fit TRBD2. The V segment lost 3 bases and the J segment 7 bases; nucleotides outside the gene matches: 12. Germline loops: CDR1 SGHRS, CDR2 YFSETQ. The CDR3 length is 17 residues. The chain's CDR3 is CASSSLPTSGKVNEQFF. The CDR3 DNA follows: TGCGCCAGCAGCTCACTCCCGACTAGCGGGAAAGTAAATGAGCAGTTCTTC.

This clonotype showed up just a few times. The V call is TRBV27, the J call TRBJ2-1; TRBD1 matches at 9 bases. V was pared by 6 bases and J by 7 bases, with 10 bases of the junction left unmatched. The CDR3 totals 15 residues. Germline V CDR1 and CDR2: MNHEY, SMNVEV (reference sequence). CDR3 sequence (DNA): TGTGCCAGCAGAGGACAGGGGTTGGGAGAGAATGAGCAGTTCTTC. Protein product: CASRGQGLGENEQFF.

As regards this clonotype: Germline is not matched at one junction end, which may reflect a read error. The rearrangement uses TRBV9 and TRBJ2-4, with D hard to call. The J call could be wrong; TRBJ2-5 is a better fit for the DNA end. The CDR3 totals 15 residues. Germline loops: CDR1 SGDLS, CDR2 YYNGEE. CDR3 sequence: CASSSDKLNQETQYF. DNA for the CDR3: TGTGCCAGCAGCTCCGATAAACTTAACCAGGAGACCCAGTACTTC.

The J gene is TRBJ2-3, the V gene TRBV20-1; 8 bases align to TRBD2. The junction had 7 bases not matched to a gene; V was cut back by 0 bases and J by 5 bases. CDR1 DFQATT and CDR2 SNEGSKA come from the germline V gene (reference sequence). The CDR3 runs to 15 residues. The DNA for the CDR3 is TGCAGTGCTAGAGATGTTAGCCTAGCGGGAGATACGCAGTATTTT. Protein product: CSARDVSLAGDTQYF.

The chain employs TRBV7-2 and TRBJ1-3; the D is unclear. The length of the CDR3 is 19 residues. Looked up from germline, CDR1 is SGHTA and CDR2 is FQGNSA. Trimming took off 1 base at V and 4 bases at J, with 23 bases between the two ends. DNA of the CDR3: TGTGCCAGCAGCTTAGAAAGTCGGTTCGGCGGCCAGAGGGGAAACACCATATATTTT. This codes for CASSLESRFGGQRGNTIYF.

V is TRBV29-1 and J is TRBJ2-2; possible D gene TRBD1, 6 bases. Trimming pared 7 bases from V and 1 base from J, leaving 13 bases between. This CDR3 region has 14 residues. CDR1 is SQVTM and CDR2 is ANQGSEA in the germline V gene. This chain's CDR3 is CSAGPGVNTGELFF. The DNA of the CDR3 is TGCAGCGCCGGGCCAGGGGTGAACACCGGGGAGCTGTTTTTT.

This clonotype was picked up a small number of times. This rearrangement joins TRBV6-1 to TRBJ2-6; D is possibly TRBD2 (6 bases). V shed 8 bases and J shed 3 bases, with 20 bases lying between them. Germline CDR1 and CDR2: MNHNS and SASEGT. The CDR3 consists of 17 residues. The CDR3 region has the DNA TGTGCCAGCGGTCAGGGAGGCCCAAGTGGTGGGGCCAACGTCCTGACTTTC. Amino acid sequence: CASGQGGPSGGANVLTF.

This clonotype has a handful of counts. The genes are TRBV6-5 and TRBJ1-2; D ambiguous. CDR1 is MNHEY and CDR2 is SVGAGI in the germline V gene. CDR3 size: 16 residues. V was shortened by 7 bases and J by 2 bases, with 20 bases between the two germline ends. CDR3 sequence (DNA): TGTGCCAGCACTCGACCGAGCTGGGCCGGGAACTATGGCTACACCTTC. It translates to CASTRPSWAGNYGYTF.

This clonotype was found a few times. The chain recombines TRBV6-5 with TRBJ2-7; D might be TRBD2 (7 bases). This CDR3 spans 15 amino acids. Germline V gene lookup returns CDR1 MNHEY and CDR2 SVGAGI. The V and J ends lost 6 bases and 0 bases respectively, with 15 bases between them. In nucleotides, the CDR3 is TGTGCCAGCAGCCGAGGGGGGGTCGCCTCCTACGAGCAGTACTTC. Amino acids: CASSRGGVASYEQYF.

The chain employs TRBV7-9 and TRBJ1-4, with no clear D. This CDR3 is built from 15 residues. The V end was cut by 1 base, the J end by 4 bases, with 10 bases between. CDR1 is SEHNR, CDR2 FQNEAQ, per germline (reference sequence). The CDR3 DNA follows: TGTGCCAGCAGCTTAGGAGAAAGTTTTAATGAAAAACTGTTTTTT. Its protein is CASSLGESFNEKLFF. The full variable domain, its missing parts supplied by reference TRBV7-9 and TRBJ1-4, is DTGVSQNPRHKITKRGQNVTFRCDPISEHNRLYWYRQTLGQGPEFLTYFQNEAQLEKSRLLSDRFSAERPKGSFSTLEIQRTEQGDSAMYLCASSLGESFNEKLFFGSGTQLSVL.

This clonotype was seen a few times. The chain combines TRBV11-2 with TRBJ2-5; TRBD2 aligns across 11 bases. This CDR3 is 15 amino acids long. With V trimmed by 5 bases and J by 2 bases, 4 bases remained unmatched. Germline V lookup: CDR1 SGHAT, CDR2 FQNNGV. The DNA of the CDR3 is TGTGCCAGCAGCAGACGGACTAGCGGGCAAGAGACCCAGTACTTC. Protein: CASSRRTSGQETQYF.